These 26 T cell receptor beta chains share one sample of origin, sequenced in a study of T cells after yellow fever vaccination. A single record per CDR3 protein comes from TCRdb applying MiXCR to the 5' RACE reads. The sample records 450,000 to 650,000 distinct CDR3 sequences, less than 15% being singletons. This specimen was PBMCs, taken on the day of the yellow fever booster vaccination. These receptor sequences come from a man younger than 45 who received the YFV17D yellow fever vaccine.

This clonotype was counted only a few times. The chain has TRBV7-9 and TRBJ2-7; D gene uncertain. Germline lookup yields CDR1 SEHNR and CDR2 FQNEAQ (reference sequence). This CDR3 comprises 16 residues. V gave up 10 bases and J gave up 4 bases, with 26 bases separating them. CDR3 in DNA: TGTGCCACACGATCTTTGCCGGAATGGGGAACTTACGAGCAGTACTTC. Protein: CATRSLPEWGTYEQYF.

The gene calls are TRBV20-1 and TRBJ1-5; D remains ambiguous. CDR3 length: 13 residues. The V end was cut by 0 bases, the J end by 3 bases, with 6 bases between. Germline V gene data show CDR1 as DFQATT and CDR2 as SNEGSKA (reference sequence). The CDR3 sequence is CSAREQNNQPQHF. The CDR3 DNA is TGCAGTGCTAGAGAACAGAACAATCAGCCCCAGCATTTT.

The DNA of the CDR3 is TGTGCCTGGAGAAGGGGGACCTACAATGAGCAGTTCTTC. Its translation: CAWRRGTYNEQFF. This rearrangement joins TRBV30 to TRBJ2-1; perhaps TRBD1 as D (6 bases). This CDR3 is built from 13 residues. CDR1 and CDR2 (germline): GTSNPN, SVGIG (reference sequence). V dropped 3 bases and J dropped 2 bases, with 8 bases sitting between them.

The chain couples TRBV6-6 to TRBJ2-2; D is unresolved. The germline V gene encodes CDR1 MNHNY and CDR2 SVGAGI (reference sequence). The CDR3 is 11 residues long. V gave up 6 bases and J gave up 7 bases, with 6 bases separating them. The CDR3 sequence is CASRGFGELFF. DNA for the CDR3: TGTGCCAGCAGGGGCTTCGGGGAGCTGTTTTTT.

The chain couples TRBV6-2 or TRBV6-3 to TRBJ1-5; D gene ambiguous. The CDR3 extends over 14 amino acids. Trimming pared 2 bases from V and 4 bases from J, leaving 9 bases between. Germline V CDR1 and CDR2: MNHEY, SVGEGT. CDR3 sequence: CASSYPGQNQPQHF. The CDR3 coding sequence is TGTGCCAGCAGTTACCCAGGCCAAAATCAGCCCCAGCATTTT.

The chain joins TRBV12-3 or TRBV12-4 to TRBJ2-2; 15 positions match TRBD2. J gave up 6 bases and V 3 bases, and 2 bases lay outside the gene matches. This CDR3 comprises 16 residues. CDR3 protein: CASSLGLAGGPGELFF. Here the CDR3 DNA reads TGTGCCAGCAGTTTGGGACTAGCGGGAGGTCCCGGGGAGCTGTTTTTT.

CDR3 DNA: TGCAGTGCCTCACATCCGGGACTACTATACAATGAGCAGTTCTTC. This translates into CSASHPGLLYNEQFF. The rearrangement uses TRBV20-1 and TRBJ2-1, with 7 bases matching TRBD2. Germline trimming cut 6 bases from V and 4 bases from J; bases unmatched to any gene: 12. The CDR3 has 15 amino acids. Germline CDR1 and CDR2: DFQATT and SNEGSKA (reference sequence).

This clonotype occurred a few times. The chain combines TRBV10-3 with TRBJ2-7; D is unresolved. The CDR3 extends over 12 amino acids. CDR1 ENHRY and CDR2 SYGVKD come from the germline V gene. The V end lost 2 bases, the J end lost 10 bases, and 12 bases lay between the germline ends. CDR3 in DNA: TGTGCCATCAGTGAGGCCGAGTATGGCCAGTACTTC. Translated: CAISEAEYGQYF.

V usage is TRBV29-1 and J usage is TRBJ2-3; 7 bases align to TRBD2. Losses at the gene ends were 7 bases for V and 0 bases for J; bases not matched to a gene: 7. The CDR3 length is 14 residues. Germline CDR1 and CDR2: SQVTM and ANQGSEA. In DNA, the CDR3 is TGCAGCGCCGGGGAGGGGATAAGCACAGATACGCAGTATTTT. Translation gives CSAGEGISTDTQYF.

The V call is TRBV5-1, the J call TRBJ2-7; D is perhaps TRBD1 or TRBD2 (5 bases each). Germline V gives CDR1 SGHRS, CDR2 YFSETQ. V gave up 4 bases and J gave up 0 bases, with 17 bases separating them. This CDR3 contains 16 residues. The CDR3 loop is CASSAPGTGHSYEQYF. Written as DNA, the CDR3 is TGCGCCAGCAGCGCCCCGGGAACAGGTCACTCCTACGAGCAGTACTTC.

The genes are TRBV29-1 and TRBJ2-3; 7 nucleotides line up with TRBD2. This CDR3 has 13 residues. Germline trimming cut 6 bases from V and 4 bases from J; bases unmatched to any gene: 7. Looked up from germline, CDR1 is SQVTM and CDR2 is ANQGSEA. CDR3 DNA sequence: TGCAGCGTGGAAACGGGAGGTGCAGATACGCAGTATTTT. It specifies CSVETGGADTQYF.

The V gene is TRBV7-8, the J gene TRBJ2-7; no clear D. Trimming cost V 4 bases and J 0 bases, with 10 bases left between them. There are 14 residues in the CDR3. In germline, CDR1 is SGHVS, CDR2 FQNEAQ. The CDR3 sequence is CASSSLLDSYEQYF. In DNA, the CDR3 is TGTGCCAGCAGCTCACTTCTGGACTCCTACGAGCAGTACTTC. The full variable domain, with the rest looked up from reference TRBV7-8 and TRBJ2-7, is GAGVSQSPRYKVAKRGQDVALRCDPISGHVSLFWYQQALGQGPEFLTYFQNEAQLDKSGLPSDRFFAERPEGSVSTLKIQRTQQEDSAVYLCASSSLLDSYEQYFGPGTRLTVT.

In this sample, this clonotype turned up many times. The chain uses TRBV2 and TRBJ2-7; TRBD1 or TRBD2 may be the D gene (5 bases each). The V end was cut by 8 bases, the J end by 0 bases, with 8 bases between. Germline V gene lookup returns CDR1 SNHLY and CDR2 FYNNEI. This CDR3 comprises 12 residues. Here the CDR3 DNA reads TGTGCCAGCGGGACGGGCTCCTACGAGCAGTACTTC. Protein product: CASGTGSYEQYF. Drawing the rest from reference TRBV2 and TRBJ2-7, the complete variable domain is EPEVTQTPSHQVTQMGQEVILRCVPISNHLYFYWYRQILGQKVEFLVSFYNNEISEKSEIFDDQFSVERPDGSNFTLKIRSTKLEDSAMYFCASGTGSYEQYFGPGTRLTVT.

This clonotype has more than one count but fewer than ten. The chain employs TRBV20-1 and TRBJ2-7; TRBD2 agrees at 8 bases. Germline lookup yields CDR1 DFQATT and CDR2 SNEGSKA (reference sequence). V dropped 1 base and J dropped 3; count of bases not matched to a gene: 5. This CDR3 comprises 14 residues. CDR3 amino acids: CSARVPSGFYEQYF. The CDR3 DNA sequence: TGCAGTGCTAGAGTCCCTAGCGGGTTCTACGAGCAGTACTTC.

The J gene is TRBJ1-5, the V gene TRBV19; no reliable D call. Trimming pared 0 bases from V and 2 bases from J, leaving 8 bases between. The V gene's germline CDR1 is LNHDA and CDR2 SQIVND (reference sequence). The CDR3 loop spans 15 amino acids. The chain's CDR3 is CASSIDPGGNQPQHF. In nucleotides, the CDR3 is TGTGCCAGTAGTATAGACCCCGGGGGCAATCAGCCCCAGCATTTT.

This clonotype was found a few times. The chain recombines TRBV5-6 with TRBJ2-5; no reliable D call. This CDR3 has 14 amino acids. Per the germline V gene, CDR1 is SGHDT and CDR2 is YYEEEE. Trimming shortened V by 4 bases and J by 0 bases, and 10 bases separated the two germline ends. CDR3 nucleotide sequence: TGTGCCAGCAGCGTCAGTGGTGACCAAGAGACCCAGTACTTC. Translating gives CASSVSGDQETQYF.

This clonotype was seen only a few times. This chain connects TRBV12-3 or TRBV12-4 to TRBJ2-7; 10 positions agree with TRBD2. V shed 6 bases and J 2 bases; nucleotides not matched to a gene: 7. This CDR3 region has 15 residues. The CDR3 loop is CASRPGTSATYEQYF. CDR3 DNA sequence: TGTGCCAGCAGACCCGGGACTAGCGCAACCTACGAGCAGTACTTC.

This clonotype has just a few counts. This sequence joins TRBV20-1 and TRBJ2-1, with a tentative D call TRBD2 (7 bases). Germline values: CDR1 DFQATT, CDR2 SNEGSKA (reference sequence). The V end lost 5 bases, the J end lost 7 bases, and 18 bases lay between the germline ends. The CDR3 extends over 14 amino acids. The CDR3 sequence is CSAPHRGAVNEQFF. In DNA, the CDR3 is TGCAGTGCTCCCCACCGGGGGGCGGTTAATGAGCAGTTCTTC.

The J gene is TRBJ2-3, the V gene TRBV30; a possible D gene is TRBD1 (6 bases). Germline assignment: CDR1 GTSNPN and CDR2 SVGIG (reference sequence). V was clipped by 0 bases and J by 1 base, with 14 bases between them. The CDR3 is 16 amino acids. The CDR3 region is CAWSVTRTAGTDTQYF. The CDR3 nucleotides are TGTGCCTGGAGTGTGACGCGGACAGCCGGCACAGATACGCAGTATTTT.

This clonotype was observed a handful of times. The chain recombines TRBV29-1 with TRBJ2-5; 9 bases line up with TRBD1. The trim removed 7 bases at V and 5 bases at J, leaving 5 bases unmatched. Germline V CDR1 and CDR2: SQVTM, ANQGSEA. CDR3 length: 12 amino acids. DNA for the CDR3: TGCAGCGAACAGGGGGCTGGTGAGACCCAGTACTTC. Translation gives CSEQGAGETQYF.

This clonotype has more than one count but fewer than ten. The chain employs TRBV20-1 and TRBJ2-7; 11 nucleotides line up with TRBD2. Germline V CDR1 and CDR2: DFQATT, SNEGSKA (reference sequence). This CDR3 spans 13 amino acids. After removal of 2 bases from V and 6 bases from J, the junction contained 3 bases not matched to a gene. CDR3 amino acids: CSARLLAGVEQYF. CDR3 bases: TGCAGTGCTAGACTACTAGCGGGAGTCGAGCAGTACTTC.

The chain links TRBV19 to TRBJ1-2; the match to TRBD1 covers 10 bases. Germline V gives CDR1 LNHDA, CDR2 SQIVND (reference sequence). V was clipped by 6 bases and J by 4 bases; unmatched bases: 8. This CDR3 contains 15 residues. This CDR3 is CASRDRGQGSYGYTF. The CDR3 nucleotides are TGTGCCAGTAGGGACAGGGGACAGGGGAGCTATGGCTACACCTTC. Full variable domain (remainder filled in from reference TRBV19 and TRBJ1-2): DGGITQSPKYLFRKEGQNVTLSCEQNLNHDAMYWYRQDPGQGLRLIYYSQIVNDFQKGDIAEGYSVSREKKESFPLTVTSAQKNPTAFYLCASRDRGQGSYGYTFGSGTRLTVV.

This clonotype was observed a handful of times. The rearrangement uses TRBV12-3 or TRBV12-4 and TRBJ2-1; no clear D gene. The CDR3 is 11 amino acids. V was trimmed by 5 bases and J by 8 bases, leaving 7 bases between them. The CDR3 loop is CASSPLDEQFF. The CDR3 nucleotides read TGTGCCAGCAGTCCTCTCGATGAGCAGTTCTTC.

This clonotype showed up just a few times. This CDR3 is CASSSDRGQPQHF. The CDR3 region has the DNA TGTGCCAGCAGTTCGGACAGGGGTCAGCCCCAGCATTTT. The V and J genes are TRBV6-5 and TRBJ1-5; 9 bases are shared with TRBD1. V gave up 4 bases and J gave up 6 bases; unmatched junction bases: 1. Germline-derived CDR1 and CDR2 are MNHEY and SVGAGI. This CDR3 comprises 13 residues.

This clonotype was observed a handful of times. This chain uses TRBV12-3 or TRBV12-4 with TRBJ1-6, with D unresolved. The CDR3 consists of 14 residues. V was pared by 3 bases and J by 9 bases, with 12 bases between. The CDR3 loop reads CASSFRAASSPLHF. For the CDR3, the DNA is TGTGCCAGCAGTTTTAGAGCTGCGAGTTCACCCCTCCACTTT.

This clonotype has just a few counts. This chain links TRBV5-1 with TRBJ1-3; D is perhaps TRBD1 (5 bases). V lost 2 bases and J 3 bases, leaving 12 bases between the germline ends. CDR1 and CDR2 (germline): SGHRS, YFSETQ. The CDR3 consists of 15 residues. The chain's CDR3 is CASSLSGPDGNTIYF. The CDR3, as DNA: TGCGCCAGCAGCTTATCGGGGCCGGATGGAAACACCATATATTTT.